These 12 T cell receptor beta chains originate from one sample sequenced in a study of identifying expanded T cells in peripheral blood. Profiling relied on immunoSEQ multiplex PCR, and the TCRdb table lists in-frame clones only, not all of them. The sample includes about 91,000 clones, 88% of them seen just once. Specimen: blood. These receptors all stem from a person aged 18 to 75 in good health.

This clone has a single count. The J gene is TRBJ2-1, the V gene TRBV5-5; D tentatively reads TRBD1 or TRBD2 (6 bases each). Looked up from germline, CDR1 is SGHKS and CDR2 is YYEKEE (reference sequence). Trimming shortened V by 0 bases and J by 7 bases, and 11 bases separated the two germline ends. The CDR3 sequence is 14 residues long. CDR3 protein: CASSLGTGTNEQFF. The DNA for the CDR3 is TGTGCCAGCAGCTTGGGAACAGGGACTAATGAGCAGTTCTTC.

The chain is built from TRBV20-1 and TRBJ1-1; D call uncertain. Germline CDR1 DFQATT, CDR2 SNEGSKA (reference sequence). The CDR3 spans 10 residues. The CDR3 reads CSLLLAEAFF. DNA of the CDR3: TGCAGCCTACTCTTGGCTGAAGCTTTCTTT.

The J gene is TRBJ2-7, the V gene TRBV2; 7 bases agree with TRBD1. This CDR3 is 12 amino acids long. Unmatched junction bases numbered 0, after V lost 4 bases and J lost 3 bases. Looked up from germline, CDR1 is SNHLY and CDR2 is FYNNEI. The DNA of the CDR3 is TGTGCCAGCAGTGGACAGGGCTACGAGCAGTACTTC. This translates into CASSGQGYEQYF. Supplemented by reference TRBV2 and TRBJ2-7, the full variable domain reads EPEVTQTPSHQVTQMGQEVILRCVPISNHLYFYWYRQILGQKVEFLVSFYNNEISEKSEIFDDQFSVERPDGSNFTLKIRSTKLEDSAMYFCASSGQGYEQYFGPGTRLTVT.

This sequence joins TRBV13 and TRBJ2-5, with unresolved D. The length of the CDR3 is 14 residues. Germline V lookup: CDR1 PRHDT, CDR2 FYEKMQ (reference sequence). V gave up 5 bases and J gave up 4 bases, with 14 bases separating them. CDR3 DNA: TGTGCCAGCAGCGCCGCGAACCTCATAGAGACCCAGTACTTC. Protein: CASSAANLIETQYF.

DNA for the CDR3: TGTGCCAGCAGCGTTAGCGGGGGCCCGGGAGAGACCCAGTACTTC. Its translation is CASSVSGGPGETQYF. The rearrangement uses TRBV9 and TRBJ2-5; 9 bases fit TRBD2. The CDR3 is made up of 15 amino acids. Germline CDR1 reads SGDLS; CDR2 reads YYNGEE. J gave up 4 bases and V 2 bases, and 6 bases lay outside the gene matches.

This chain uses TRBV11-2 with TRBJ2-3, with a possible D match to TRBD1 (5 bases). This CDR3 is 12 amino acids long. V was trimmed by 5 bases and J by 3 bases, leaving 6 bases between them. Looked up from germline, CDR1 is SGHAT and CDR2 is FQNNGV. This chain's CDR3 is CASSRTTDTQYF. CDR3 sequence (DNA): TGTGCCAGCAGCCGGACAACAGATACGCAGTATTTT.

J is TRBJ1-4 and V is TRBV30; D ambiguous. The CDR3 length is 11 residues. Germline V CDR1 and CDR2: GTSNPN, SVGIG (reference sequence). Trimming pared 5 bases from V and 8 bases from J, leaving 9 bases between. DNA for the CDR3: TGTGCCTGGGGGAGGCAAGAAAAACTGTTTTTT. Its translation is CAWGRQEKLFF.

This chain links TRBV7-8 with TRBJ1-1; TRBD1 matches at 11 bases. The CDR3 is 15 amino acids. Per the germline V gene, CDR1 is SGHVS and CDR2 is FQNEAQ. Trimming took 0 bases from V and 5 from J; bases not matched to a gene: 2. DNA for the CDR3: TGTGCCAGCAGCTTAGCTGGGACAGGGGGGACTGAAGCTTTCTTT. This encodes CASSLAGTGGTEAFF. Full variable domain (remainder filled in from reference TRBV7-8 and TRBJ1-1): GAGVSQSPRYKVAKRGQDVALRCDPISGHVSLFWYQQALGQGPEFLTYFQNEAQLDKSGLPSDRFFAERPEGSVSTLKIQRTQQEDSAVYLCASSLAGTGGTEAFFGQGTRLTVV.

The chain joins TRBV6-6 to TRBJ2-7, with TRBD1 matching 8 bases. V lost 9 bases and J lost 5; bases outside the gene matches: 15. CDR3 length equals 15 residues. Germline V gives CDR1 MNHNY, CDR2 SVGAGI (reference sequence). For the CDR3, the DNA is TGTGCCAGTGGGGGTTTAGACAGGGGTCACGACGAGCAGTACTTC. This codes for CASGGLDRGHDEQYF.

The V and J genes are TRBV30 and TRBJ1-2, with 10 bases matching TRBD1. The CDR3 contains 18 residues. The germline V gene encodes CDR1 GTSNPN and CDR2 SVGIG (reference sequence). Trimming at V came to 0 bases and at J to 4 bases, leaving 14 bases not matched to a gene. CDR3 loop: CAWSVLFGQGGRGYGYTF. The CDR3 bases are TGTGCCTGGAGTGTCCTATTCGGACAGGGGGGCCGGGGCTATGGCTACACCTTC.

This chain connects TRBV5-1 to TRBJ2-1; 11 bases map to TRBD2. After removal of 3 bases from V and 3 bases from J, the junction contained 2 bases not matched to a gene. The CDR3 has 15 residues. The V gene's germline CDR1 is SGHRS and CDR2 YFSETQ. This chain's CDR3 is CASSSGTSGYNEQFF. CDR3 coding DNA: TGCGCCAGCAGCTCCGGGACTAGCGGCTACAATGAGCAGTTCTTC.

The chain joins TRBV10-3 to TRBJ2-1; D not certain. Germline loops: CDR1 ENHRY, CDR2 SYGVKD. Trimming pared 3 bases from V and 6 bases from J, leaving 9 bases between. The CDR3 is made up of 13 amino acids. In DNA, the CDR3 is TGTGCCATCAGTGAATTCAGAGGCAATGAGCAGTTCTTC. Translation: CAISEFRGNEQFF.